Here is one TCR beta chain with its context. From germline, CDR1 is SGHDT and CDR2 YYEEEE. Deletions cut 5 bases from V and 8 bases from J, with 16 bases between. The CDR3 covers 13 residues. The sample originates from a study of blood T cell repertoires in COVID-19. Profiling relied on immunoSEQ multiplex PCR, and the TCRdb table lists in-frame clones only, not all of them. The data contain 45,000 or so clones, roughly 86% of them seen just once; the ten biggest clones take up around an eighth. The origin of this receptor is a human donor in a cohort sampled during active COVID-19. J is TRBJ1-2 and V is TRBV5-6, with a possible D match to TRBD1 (5 bases). The specimen was peripheral blood. The chain's CDR3 is CASSGEGSRGYTF. CDR3 nucleotides: TGTGCCAGCAGTGGGGAGGGGAGTCGGGGCTACACCTTC.